Presented here are 10 T cell receptor beta chains from one specimen sequenced in a study of neoadjuvant anti-PD-1 for oral cavity cancer. Time point specified: after neoadjuvant nivolumab, at surgical resection. The protocol was immunoSEQ multiplex PCR, while the TCRdb copy is restricted to in-frame clones and leaves out a portion. This sample has more than 9,500 clones, with 60% to 75% found just once. The sample was PBMCs, taken after nivolumab (anti-PD-1) treatment. Every receptor here comes from a person aged 35 to 85 with oral cavity squamous cell carcinoma.

The CDR3 reads CAIKQGGVGTQYF. The CDR3, as DNA: TGTGCCATCAAACAGGGAGGGGTGGGGACCCAGTACTTC. V gene TRBV28 combines with J gene TRBJ2-5, with D possibly being TRBD2 (7 bases). The germline gives CDR1 MDHEN, CDR2 SYDVKM. Trimming took 10 bases from V and 7 from J, leaving 19 bases between them. The CDR3 extends over 13 amino acids.

The chain combines TRBV28 with TRBJ2-7; the match to TRBD1 covers 9 bases. Germline V lookup: CDR1 MDHEN, CDR2 SYDVKM. The CDR3 covers 17 residues. With 3 bases clipped from V and 0 bases from J, the junction kept 9 bases outside the gene matches. The CDR3 is CASSFSLGTGISYEQYF. The CDR3 nucleotides are TGTGCCAGCAGTTTCAGTCTCGGGACAGGGATCTCCTACGAGCAGTACTTC.

The chain has TRBV4-1 and TRBJ2-3; D remains unclear. The CDR3 runs 15 residues. Per germline, CDR1 MGHRA and CDR2 YSYEKL. Between the trimmed V and J ends, which lost 0 bases and 6 bases, there was a span of 13 bases. CDR3 residues: CASSQDIPPGDTQYF. CDR3 in DNA: TGCGCCAGCAGCCAAGACATCCCTCCTGGGGATACGCAGTATTTT.

The sample holds a few counts of this clone. This chain links TRBV5-1 with TRBJ1-2; TRBD1 might be the D (6 bases). The CDR3 has 14 amino acids. The V gene's germline CDR1 is SGHRS and CDR2 YFSETQ. Trimming removed 6 bases from V and 8 bases from J, with 20 bases in between. The CDR3 bases are TGCGCCAGCACCTTTGGGGCAGGGGCTGGAGGCTACACCTTC. Translating it yields CASTFGAGAGGYTF.

This rearrangement joins TRBV11-3 to TRBJ1-6, with D tentatively TRBD1 (5 bases). Trimming left V 2 bases short and J 5 bases short, with 13 bases between. Germline V lookup: CDR1 SGHNT, CDR2 YENEEA. The length of the CDR3 is 16 residues. The CDR3 protein is CASSLFRREDNSPLHF. The DNA of the CDR3 is TGTGCCAGCAGCTTATTCCGCAGGGAGGATAATTCACCCCTCCACTTT.

V is TRBV13 and J is TRBJ1-1; no firm D call. Between the trimmed V and J ends, which lost 3 bases and 1 base, there was a span of 15 bases. Germline CDR1 is PRHDT and CDR2 is FYEKMQ (reference sequence). The CDR3 has 16 residues. CDR3 in DNA: TGTGCCAGCAGCTTCATGGTCGGGGTAGGGAACACTGAAGCTTTCTTT. Translated, it gives CASSFMVGVGNTEAFF.

The V and J genes are TRBV7-3 and TRBJ2-1; the match to TRBD2 covers 13 bases. V was pared by 7 bases and J by 8 bases, with 8 bases of the junction left unmatched. Germline assignment: CDR1 SGHTA and CDR2 FQGTGA. This CDR3 region has 15 residues. The CDR3 DNA reads TGTGCCAGCACCGTCGGGACTAGCGGGATCGATGAGCAGTTCTTC. Its translation: CASTVGTSGIDEQFF.

The chain combines TRBV7-2 with TRBJ1-3, with D possibly matching TRBD1 (6 bases). The CDR3 consists of 14 residues. The ends were cut back, 7 bases at V and 2 bases at J, with 12 bases in the middle. Germline-derived CDR1 and CDR2 are SGHTA and FQGNSA. The CDR3 loop is CASTSYRAGNTIYF. In nucleotides, the CDR3 is TGTGCCAGCACCTCCTACAGGGCTGGAAACACCATATATTTT.

The chain links TRBV2 to TRBJ2-7; no definite D call. Germline V gene data show CDR1 as SNHLY and CDR2 as FYNNEI. The V end lost 2 bases, the J end lost 4 bases, and 6 bases lay between the germline ends. The CDR3 runs 12 residues. DNA of the CDR3: TGTGCCAGCAGTGAAATGGGATACGAGCAGTACTTC. As protein: CASSEMGYEQYF.

This clone was observed a handful of times. The rearrangement links TRBV7-6 to TRBJ1-1; D is undetermined. CDR1 SGHVS and CDR2 FNYEAQ come from the germline V gene. There are 15 residues in the CDR3. V was trimmed by 2 bases and J by 1 base, leaving 11 bases between them. This chain's CDR3 is CASSLLGGRNTEAFF. CDR3 bases: TGTGCCAGCAGCTTACTGGGAGGGAGGAACACTGAAGCTTTCTTT.